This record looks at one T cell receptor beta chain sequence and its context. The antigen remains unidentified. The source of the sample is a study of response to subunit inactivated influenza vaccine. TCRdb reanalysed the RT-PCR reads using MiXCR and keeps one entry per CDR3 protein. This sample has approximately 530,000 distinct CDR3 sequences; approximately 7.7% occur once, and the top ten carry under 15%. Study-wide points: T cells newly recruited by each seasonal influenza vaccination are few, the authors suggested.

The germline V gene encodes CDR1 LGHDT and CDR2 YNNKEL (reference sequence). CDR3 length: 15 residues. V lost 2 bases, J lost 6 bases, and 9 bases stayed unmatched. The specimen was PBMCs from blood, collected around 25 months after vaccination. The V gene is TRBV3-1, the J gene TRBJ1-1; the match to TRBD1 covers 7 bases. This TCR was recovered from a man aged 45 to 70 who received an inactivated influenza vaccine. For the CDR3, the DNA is TGTGCCAGCAGCCAATTCCGGACAGGTAAACCTGAAGCTTTCTTT. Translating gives CASSQFRTGKPEAFF.